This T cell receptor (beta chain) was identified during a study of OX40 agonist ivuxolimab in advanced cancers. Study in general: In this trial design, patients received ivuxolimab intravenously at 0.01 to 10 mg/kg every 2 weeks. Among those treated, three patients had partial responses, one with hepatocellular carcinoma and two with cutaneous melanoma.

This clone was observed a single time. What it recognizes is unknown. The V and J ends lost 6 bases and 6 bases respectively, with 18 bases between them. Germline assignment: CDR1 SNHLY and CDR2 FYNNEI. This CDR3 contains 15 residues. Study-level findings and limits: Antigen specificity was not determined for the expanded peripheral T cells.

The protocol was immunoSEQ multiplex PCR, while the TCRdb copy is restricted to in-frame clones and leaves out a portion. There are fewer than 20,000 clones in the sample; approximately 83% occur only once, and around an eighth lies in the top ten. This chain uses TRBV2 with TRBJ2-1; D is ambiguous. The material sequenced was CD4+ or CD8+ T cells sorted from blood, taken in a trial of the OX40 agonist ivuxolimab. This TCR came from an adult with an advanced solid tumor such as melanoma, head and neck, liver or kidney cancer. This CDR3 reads CASRETRHDFNEQFF. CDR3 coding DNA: TGTGCCAGCAGAGAGACCAGACATGATTTCAATGAGCAGTTCTTC.